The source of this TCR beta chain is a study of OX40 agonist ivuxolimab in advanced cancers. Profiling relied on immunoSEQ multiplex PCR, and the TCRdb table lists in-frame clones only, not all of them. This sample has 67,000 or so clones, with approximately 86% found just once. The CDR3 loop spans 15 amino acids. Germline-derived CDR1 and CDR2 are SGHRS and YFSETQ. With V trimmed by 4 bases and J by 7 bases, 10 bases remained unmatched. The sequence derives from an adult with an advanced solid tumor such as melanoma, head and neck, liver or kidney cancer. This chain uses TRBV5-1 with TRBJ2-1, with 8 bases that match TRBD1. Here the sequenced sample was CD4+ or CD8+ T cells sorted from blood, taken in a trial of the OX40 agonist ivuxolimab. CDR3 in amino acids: CASSLLPDRVNEQFF. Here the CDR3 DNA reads TGCGCCAGCAGCCTCTTACCGGACAGGGTAAATGAGCAGTTCTTC.